This T cell receptor (beta chain) was captured in a study of cytomegalovirus exposure and HLA in healthy donors. Points on this clone: Its antigen remains unknown.

The CDR3 is made up of 13 amino acids. The ends were cut back, 4 bases at V and 5 bases at J, with 14 bases in the middle. Germline loops: CDR1 GTSNPN, CDR2 SVGIG (reference sequence). The PCR contained 60 Vbeta and 13 Jbeta primers. Generated by immunoSEQ multiplex PCR, the TCRdb table keeps only in-frame clones and is missing some. The table lists roughly 100,000 clones, over 70% of them singletons. Study-level results: It was reported that TCR beta sequences correctly inferred the HLA-A and HLA-B alleles for most subjects. Altogether, 160 or so TCR beta chains were recorded as cytomegalovirus-associated. Clonal expansion was found to be greater in HLA-associated TCR beta chains than in equally common others in a later analysis. TCR beta V segments were, for the most part, productive about 87% or about 30% of the time in an earlier analysis.

This clonotype was sampled from a man aged 50 to 60 in good health and CMV-seronegative. The chain is built from TRBV30 and TRBJ1-2; D gene uncertain. Specimen: PBMCs. The CDR3 coding sequence is TGTGCCTGGAACCGAGGAGGTAATTATGGCTACACCTTC. It codes for CAWNRGGNYGYTF.